These 6 T cell receptor beta chains originate from one sample sequenced in a study of blood T cell repertoires in COVID-19. Method: immunoSEQ multiplex PCR; TCRdb's copy keeps in-frame clones and lacks some. The repertoire consists of 300,000 to 400,000 clones, with over 75% occurring once and the leading ten covering about 2.5%. The sample taken for sequencing was peripheral blood. All receptors derive from a woman in her sixties or seventies with COVID-19, enrolled during active disease.

The gene calls are TRBV27 and TRBJ2-2, with 8 bases that match TRBD1. The ends lost 5 bases at V and 6 bases at J; junction bases unmatched: 5. The germline V gene has CDR1 MNHEY and CDR2 SMNVEV (reference sequence). The CDR3 has 14 residues. The CDR3 spells CASSVIQGAGELFF. CDR3 coding DNA: TGTGCCAGCAGTGTAATACAGGGGGCCGGGGAGCTGTTTTTT.

The rearrangement joins TRBV4-2 to TRBJ1-4; 7 positions match TRBD1. Trimming removed 4 bases from V and 7 bases from J; junction bases left unmatched: 9. CDR3 length: 15 amino acids. CDR1 and CDR2 (germline): LGHNA, YNFKEQ. CDR3 nucleotide sequence: TGTGCCAGCAGCCCCATGGCGACAGGGCCTGAAAAACTGTTTTTT. This gives the protein CASSPMATGPEKLFF.

The chain links TRBV19 to TRBJ1-1, with D unclear. Germline-derived CDR1 and CDR2 are LNHDA and SQIVND (reference sequence). This CDR3 is built from 12 residues. The V and J ends lost 9 bases and 1 base respectively, with 9 bases between them. The CDR3 DNA reads TGTGCCAGCGGGAAAGCGAACACTGAAGCTTTCTTT. Its protein product is CASGKANTEAFF.

As concerns this clone: The same CDR3 is also encoded by other DNA sequences in this sample. The CDR3 here is CASSPRQGDGYTF. The CDR3 nucleotides read TGTGCCAGCTCACCACGACAGGGTGATGGCTACACCTTC. The chain has TRBV18 and TRBJ1-2; 7 bases are shared with TRBD1. This CDR3 has 13 residues. From germline, CDR1 is KGHSH and CDR2 LQKENI. After removal of 1 base from V and 6 bases from J, the junction contained 2 bases not matched to a gene.

The V and J genes are TRBV7-9 and TRBJ1-4, with D perhaps TRBD1 (5 bases). Germline loops: CDR1 SEHNR, CDR2 FQNEAQ (reference sequence). V lost 5 bases and J 1 base, leaving 14 bases between the germline ends. The CDR3 is 16 residues long. The CDR3 region is CASSKRRDRTNEKLFF. DNA of the CDR3: TGTGCCAGCAGCAAAAGGAGAGACAGAACTAATGAAAAACTGTTTTTT.

The chain combines TRBV28 with TRBJ1-5; weak D call: TRBD1 (6 bases). Per the germline V gene, CDR1 is MDHEN and CDR2 is SYDVKM. The CDR3 consists of 15 residues. The V and J ends lost 4 bases and 2 bases respectively, with 12 bases between them. CDR3 residues: CASSSRGSGNQPQHF. CDR3 bases: TGTGCCAGCAGTTCTAGGGGGTCGGGCAATCAGCCCCAGCATTTT.